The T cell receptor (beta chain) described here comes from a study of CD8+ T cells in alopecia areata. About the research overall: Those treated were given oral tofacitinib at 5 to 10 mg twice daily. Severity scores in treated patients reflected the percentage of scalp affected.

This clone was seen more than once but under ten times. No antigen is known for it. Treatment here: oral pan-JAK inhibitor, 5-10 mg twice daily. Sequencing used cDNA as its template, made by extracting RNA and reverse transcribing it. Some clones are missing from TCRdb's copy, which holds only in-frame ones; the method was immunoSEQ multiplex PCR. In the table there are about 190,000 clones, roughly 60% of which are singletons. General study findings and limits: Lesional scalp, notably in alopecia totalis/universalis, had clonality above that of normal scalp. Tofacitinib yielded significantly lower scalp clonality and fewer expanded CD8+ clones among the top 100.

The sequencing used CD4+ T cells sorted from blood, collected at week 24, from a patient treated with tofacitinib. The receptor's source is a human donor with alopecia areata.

The CDR3 region has the DNA TGCAGCGTTGTGACGGACCTGGGTACCCAGTACTTC. This sequence encodes CSVVTDLGTQYF. V and J are TRBV29-1 and TRBJ2-5; D is undetermined. Trimming removed 4 bases at V and 8 bases at J, with 14 bases between. Germline loops: CDR1 SQVTM, CDR2 ANQGSEA. CDR3 length: 12 amino acids.